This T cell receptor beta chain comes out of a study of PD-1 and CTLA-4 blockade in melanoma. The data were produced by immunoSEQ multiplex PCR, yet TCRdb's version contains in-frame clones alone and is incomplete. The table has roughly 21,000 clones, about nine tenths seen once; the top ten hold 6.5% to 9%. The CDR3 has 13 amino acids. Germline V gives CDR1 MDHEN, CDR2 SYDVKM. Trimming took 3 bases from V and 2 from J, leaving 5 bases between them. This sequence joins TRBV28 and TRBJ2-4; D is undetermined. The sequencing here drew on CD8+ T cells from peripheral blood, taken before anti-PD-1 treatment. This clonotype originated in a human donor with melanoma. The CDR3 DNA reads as TGTGCCAGCAGTTTCAGGTCCAAAAACATTCAGTACTTC. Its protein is CASSFRSKNIQYF.